This T cell receptor (beta chain) was recorded in a study of T cells after yellow fever vaccination. Points from the study as a whole: Reappearance after the booster was seen for most primary-vaccination clones, at roughly 96% CD4 and around 90% CD8. Of the clonotypes, a small share occurred in both CD4 and CD8 compartments. The secondary response was weaker, and its peak arrived faster, on day 5 versus 15.

Germline V gene sequence: CDR1 ENHRY, CDR2 SYGVKD. CDR3 length: 9 residues. The ends were cut back, 0 bases at V and 12 bases at J, with 2 bases in the middle. This clonotype was seen at least ten times. Its antigen remains unidentified. TCRdb processed the 5' RACE reads anew with MiXCR; each CDR3 protein has one entry. The sample holds roughly 120,000 distinct CDR3 sequences, 7.4% seen once. This clonotype was obtained from a man between 18 and 29 years old who received the YFV17D yellow fever vaccine. The source was CD4+ T cells sorted from PBMCs, collected 9 to 11 days after the first yellow fever vaccination. The chain carries TRBV10-3 and TRBJ1-2; D is uncertain. For the CDR3, the DNA is TGTGCCATCAGTGAGTCGAACACCTTC. Its protein product is CAISESNTF.